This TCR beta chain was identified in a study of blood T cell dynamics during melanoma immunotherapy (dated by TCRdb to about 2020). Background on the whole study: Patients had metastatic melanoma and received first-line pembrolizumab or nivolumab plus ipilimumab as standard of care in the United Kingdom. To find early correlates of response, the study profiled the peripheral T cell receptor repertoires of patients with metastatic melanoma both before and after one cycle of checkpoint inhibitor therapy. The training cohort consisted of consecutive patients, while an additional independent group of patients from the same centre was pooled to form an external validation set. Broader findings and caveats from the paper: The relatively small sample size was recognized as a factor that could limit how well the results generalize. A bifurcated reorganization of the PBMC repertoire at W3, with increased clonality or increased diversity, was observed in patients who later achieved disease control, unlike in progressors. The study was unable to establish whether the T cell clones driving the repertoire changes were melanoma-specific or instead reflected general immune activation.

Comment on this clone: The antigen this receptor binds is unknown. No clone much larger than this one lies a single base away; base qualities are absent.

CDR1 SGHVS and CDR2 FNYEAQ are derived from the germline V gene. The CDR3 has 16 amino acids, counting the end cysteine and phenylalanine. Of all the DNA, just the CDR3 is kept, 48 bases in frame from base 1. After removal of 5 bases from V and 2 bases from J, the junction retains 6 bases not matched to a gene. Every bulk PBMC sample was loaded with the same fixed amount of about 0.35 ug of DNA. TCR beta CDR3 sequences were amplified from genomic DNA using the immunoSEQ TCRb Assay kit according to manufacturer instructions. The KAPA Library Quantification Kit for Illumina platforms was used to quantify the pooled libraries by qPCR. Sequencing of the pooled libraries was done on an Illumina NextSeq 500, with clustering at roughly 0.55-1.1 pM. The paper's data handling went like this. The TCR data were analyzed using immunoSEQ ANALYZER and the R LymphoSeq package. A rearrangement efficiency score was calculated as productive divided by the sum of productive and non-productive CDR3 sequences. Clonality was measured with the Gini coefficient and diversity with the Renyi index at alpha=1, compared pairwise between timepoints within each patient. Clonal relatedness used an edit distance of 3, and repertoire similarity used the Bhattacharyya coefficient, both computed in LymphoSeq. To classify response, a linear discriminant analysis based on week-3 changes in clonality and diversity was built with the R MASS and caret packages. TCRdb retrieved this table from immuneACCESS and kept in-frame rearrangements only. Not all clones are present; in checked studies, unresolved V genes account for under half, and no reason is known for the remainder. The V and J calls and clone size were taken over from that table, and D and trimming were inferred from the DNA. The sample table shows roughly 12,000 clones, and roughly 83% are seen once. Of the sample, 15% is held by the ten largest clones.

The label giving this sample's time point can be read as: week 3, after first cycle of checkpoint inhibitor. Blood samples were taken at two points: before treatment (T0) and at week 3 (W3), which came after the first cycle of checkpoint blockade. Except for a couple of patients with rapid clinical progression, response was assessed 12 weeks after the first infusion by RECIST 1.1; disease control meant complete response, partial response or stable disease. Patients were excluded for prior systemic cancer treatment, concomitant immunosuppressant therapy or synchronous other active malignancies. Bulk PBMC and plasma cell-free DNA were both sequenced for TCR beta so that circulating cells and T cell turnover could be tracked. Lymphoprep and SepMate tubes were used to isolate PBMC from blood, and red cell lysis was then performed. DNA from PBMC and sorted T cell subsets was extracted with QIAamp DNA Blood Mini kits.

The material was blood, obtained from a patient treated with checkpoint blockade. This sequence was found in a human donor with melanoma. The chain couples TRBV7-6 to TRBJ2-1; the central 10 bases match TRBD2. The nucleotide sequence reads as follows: TGTGCCAGCAGCAGACAAAGCGGGGGGGCCTACAATGAGCAGTTCTTC. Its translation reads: CASSRQSGGAYNEQFF.